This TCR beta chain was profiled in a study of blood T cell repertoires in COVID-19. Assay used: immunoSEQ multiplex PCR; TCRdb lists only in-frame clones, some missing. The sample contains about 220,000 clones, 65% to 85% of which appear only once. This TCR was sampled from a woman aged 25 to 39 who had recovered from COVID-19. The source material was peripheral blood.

The CDR3 spells CASSGRAGANVLTF. The CDR3 DNA reads as TGTGCCAGCTCAGGCAGGGCTGGGGCCAACGTCCTGACTTTC. The chain couples TRBV18 to TRBJ2-6, with D perhaps TRBD1 (5 bases). The CDR3 is made up of 14 amino acids. With 5 bases removed from V and 2 bases from J, the gap between germline ends came to 7 bases. CDR1 and CDR2 from the germline V gene are KGHSH and LQKENI.